This TCR beta chain appears in the sequencing data of a study of T-cell memory formation after mild COVID-19. TCRdb reprocessed the 5' RACE reads with MiXCR, giving one entry per CDR3 protein. The sample yields around 310,000 distinct CDR3 sequences, 15% to 20% seen once. V lost 0 bases, J lost 9 bases, and 11 bases lay in between. Germline V gene sequence: CDR1 GTSNPN, CDR2 SVGIG (reference sequence). This CDR3 contains 12 residues. Notes on the study in general: Contracting clones from day 15 to 85 showed balanced CD4/CD8; later expanders favored CD4+.

This clonotype was counted between two and nine times. Its antigen is unknown. This clonotype was sampled from a young man who had mild COVID-19 (a few samples of this study predate the infection). Cell type and time point are not known. The material sequenced was PBMCs or a T cell subset sorted from them (not recorded which). V is TRBV30 and J is TRBJ1-2; a weak D match, TRBD1 (5 bases). This chain's CDR3 is CAWSVSGTRYTF. The CDR3 bases are TGTGCCTGGAGTGTATCCGGGACGCGCTACACCTTC.